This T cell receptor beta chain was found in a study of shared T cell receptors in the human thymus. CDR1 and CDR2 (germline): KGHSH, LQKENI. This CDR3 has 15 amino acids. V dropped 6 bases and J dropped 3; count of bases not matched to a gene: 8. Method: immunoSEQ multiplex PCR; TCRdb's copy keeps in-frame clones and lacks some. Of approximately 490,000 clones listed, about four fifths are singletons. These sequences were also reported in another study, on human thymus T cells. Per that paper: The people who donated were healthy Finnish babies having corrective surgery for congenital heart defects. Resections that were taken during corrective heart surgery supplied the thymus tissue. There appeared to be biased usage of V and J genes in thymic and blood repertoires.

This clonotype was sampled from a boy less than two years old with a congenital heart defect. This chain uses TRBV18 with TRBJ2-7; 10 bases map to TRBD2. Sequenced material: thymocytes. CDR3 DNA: TGTGCCAGCTCCCCTCCTAGCGGGGGATTCTACGAGCAGTACTTC. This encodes CASSPPSGGFYEQYF.